This is a list of T cell receptor beta chains from one sample in a study of Ad26.COV2.S vaccination and SARS-CoV-2 variants. Assay used: immunoSEQ multiplex PCR; TCRdb lists only in-frame clones, some missing. Here the sample spans around 340,000 clones, about 88% being singletons. This specimen consisted of peripheral blood, obtained in a trial of Ad26.COV2.S vaccine versus placebo. The source is a person aged 18 to 65 who received the Ad26.COV2.S COVID-19 vaccine or a placebo. CDR3s include the opening cysteine and the closing phenylalanine or tryptophan. Clone size appears in some rows only: once, few, many, or a class for an expanded clone.

clone size	V gene	J gene	CDR3 protein
-	TRBV29-1	TRBJ2-4	CSVDGPGQGAKNIQYF
-	TRBV19	TRBJ1-1	CASSIGPGPMGLNTEAFF
few	TRBV4-1	TRBJ1-1	CASSKVQEPTEAFF
-	TRBV7-9	TRBJ1-4	CASSHRGDSFNEKLFF
once	TRBV2	TRBJ1-5	CASSTMDRAPQHF
-	TRBV5-6	TRBJ1-2	CASIADPHNYGYTF
few	TRBV19	TRBJ2-2	CASTPRRDTGELFF
-	TRBV29-1	TRBJ2-3	CSVVGGATDTQYF
-	TRBV28	TRBJ1-1	CASSLPGRNTEAFF
once	TRBV6-5	TRBJ2-1	CASSVRGSHLNEQFF
-	TRBV27	TRBJ1-2	CASRTTDNYGYTF
-	TRBV12-3/TRBV12-4	TRBJ2-5	CASSALAEETQYF
-	TRBV7-2	TRBJ2-1	CASSSDGARYNEQFF
once	TRBV7-3	TRBJ2-3	CASSLLAGITDTQYF
-	TRBV4-3	TRBJ1-2	CASSRDPSTGYTF
-	TRBV7-2	TRBJ2-5	CASSPSGGGQGTQYF
-	TRBV11-2	TRBJ2-7	CASSLVGSSYEQYF
-	TRBV6-5	TRBJ1-1	CASSPLGTEAFF
-	TRBV24-1	TRBJ2-1	CATSDMGQGGTYNEQFF
-	TRBV5-1	TRBJ2-1	CASSFRTSGTYNEQFF
-	TRBV20-1	TRBJ1-1	CSARGLTEAFF
-	TRBV6-2/TRBV6-3	TRBJ1-2	CASSWTAFNGYTF
few	TRBV7-2	TRBJ2-7	CASSLIGPAYEQYF
-	TRBV19	TRBJ2-1	CASIKTSGRINEQFF
-	TRBV19	TRBJ2-7	CASSRGGELAEMGIHEQYF
-	TRBV7-8	TRBJ1-4	CASSPTAGAKLFF
-	TRBV18	TRBJ1-2	CASSPPEGATGGYTF
-	TRBV3-1/TRBV3-2	TRBJ2-1	CASSQGGGGSSYNEQFF
-	TRBV29-1	TRBJ2-1	CSVEFWDSNYNEQFF
-	TRBV12-2	TRBJ2-1	CASRLLSGRQFF
-	TRBV6-6	TRBJ2-7	CASSRASGGETYEQYF
-	TRBV7-2	TRBJ2-7	CASSLNSGRYEQYF
-	TRBV6-5	TRBJ2-5	CASSLLRGRGETQYF
-	TRBV6-5	TRBJ2-3	CASSPQGRGVDTQYF
-	TRBV27	TRBJ2-2	CASSGQNSKGELFF
few	TRBV6-5	TRBJ1-6	CASSYGRDRVSPLHF
-	TRBV10-1	TRBJ1-1	CASSEASGGQAFF
few	TRBV4-1	TRBJ2-5	CASSQSLYQETQYF